Below, one T cell receptor (beta chain) is given with its context. Though nominally healthy at sampling, donors likely had unrecorded immune exposures. This record comes from a study of cytomegalovirus exposure and HLA in healthy donors. PCR primers comprised 60 Vbeta and 13 Jbeta primers. The table came from immunoSEQ multiplex PCR; TCRdb's copy has only in-frame clones and leaves some out. The table lists 50,000 to 75,000 clones, about 77% of them singletons. Per germline, CDR1 MDHEN and CDR2 SYDVKM. The CDR3 consists of 14 residues. V lost 3 bases and J 3 bases, leaving 12 bases between the germline ends.

This chain connects TRBV28 to TRBJ2-7, with D maybe TRBD1 (6 bases). This clonotype was sampled from a man younger than 45 in good health and CMV-seropositive. The sample consisted of PBMCs. The CDR3 DNA reads as TGTGCCAGCAGTTTTCAGGGCAGGGGCTACGAGCAGTACTTC. It specifies CASSFQGRGYEQYF.